This T cell receptor (beta chain) was recovered during a study of vaccination effects on CD4 cells after COVID-19. This clone is classed as medium-sized. Its target is unknown. Study-level points and caveats: Convalescents showed post-vaccine spike-reactive clones that were mainly new vaccine-induced clones.

Using viral peptide pools, the ViraFEST assay grew out antigen-specific CD4+ T cells prior to sequencing. Upon completion of more than eight days in culture, CD4+ T cells were isolated. The person acquired a PCR-confirmed SARS-CoV-2 infection between March and December 2020. The vaccine given was either BNT162b2 or mRNA-1273, in two doses. On days 3 and 7, fresh IL-2 medium replaced half the medium. The ends lost 5 bases at V and 3 bases at J; junction bases unmatched: 4. Germline CDR1 and CDR2: SGHRS and YFSETQ. There are 13 residues in the CDR3. The table came from immunoSEQ multiplex PCR; TCRdb's copy has only in-frame clones and leaves some out. Altogether about 17,000 clones are present, 74% being singletons, with the ten largest covering 20%.

The sequenced sample was CD4+ T cells from PBMCs cultured with SARS-CoV-2 spike peptides, obtained after COVID-19 vaccination. V usage is TRBV5-1 and J usage is TRBJ2-7; 8 bases match TRBD1. The source is a human donor who had a prior SARS-CoV-2 infection. In nucleotides, the CDR3 is TGCGCCAGCAGTCAGGGGGCAAGCTACGAGCAGTACTTC. This sequence encodes CASSQGASYEQYF.